This T cell receptor beta chain was documented in a study of control samples from healthy donors and cancer patients. Data came from immunoSEQ multiplex PCR; TCRdb stores just in-frame clones and leaves some out. The sample records more than 95,000 clones, 90% to 95% being singletons. Germline V gives CDR1 MNHEY, CDR2 SVGAGI. Trimming pared 0 bases from V and 3 bases from J, leaving 8 bases between. The CDR3 runs to 14 residues. The V gene is TRBV6-5, the J gene TRBJ2-5; D is unclear. The sequence was obtained from a man between 18 and 35 years old in good health. Specimen: blood. CDR3 in amino acids: CASSYSDFKETQYF. The CDR3, as DNA: TGTGCCAGCAGTTACTCCGACTTTAAAGAGACCCAGTACTTC.